The text below deals with one T cell receptor beta chain. Its antigen is not known. The data were produced by immunoSEQ multiplex PCR, yet TCRdb's version contains in-frame clones alone and is incomplete. The sample lists about 24,000 clones, more than 85% seen once, with about 29% in the top ten. The germline CDR1 and CDR2 sequences are SEHNR and FQNEAQ (reference sequence). The junction had 2 bases not matched to a gene; V was cut back by 6 bases and J by 8 bases. The CDR3 runs 13 residues. The data derive from a study of T cells in localized non-small cell lung cancer. General study findings and limits: Heterogeneity remains possible, as sequencing covered one tumor region only. Uninvolved nearby lung showed the greatest T cell clonality, exceeding that found in tumor. The study detected a median roughly 56 of the top 100 tumor clones in adjacent lung.

V is TRBV7-9 and J is TRBJ1-6; TRBD1 agrees at 9 bases. The receptor's source is a male donor at least 60 years old with stage I squamous cell lung carcinoma. The specimen was peripheral blood, collected before any cancer treatment. For the CDR3, the DNA is TGTGCCAGCAGGCGGGACAGGGATTCACCCCTCCACTTT. Encoded protein: CASRRDRDSPLHF.